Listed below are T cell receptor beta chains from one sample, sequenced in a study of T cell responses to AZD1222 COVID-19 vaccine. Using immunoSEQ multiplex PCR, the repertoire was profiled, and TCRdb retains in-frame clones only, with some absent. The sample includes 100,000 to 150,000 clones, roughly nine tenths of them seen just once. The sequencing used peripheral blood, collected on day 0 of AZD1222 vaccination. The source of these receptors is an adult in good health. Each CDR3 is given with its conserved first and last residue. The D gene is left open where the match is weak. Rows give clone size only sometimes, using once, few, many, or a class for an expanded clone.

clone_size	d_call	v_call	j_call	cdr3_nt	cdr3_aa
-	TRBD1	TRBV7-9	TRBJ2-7	TGTGCCAGCAGCTCTGACAGGGGAACCTACGAGCAGTACTTC	CASSSDRGTYEQYF
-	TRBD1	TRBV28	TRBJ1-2	TGTGCCAGCAGTTCCAAACCAGGGGGAGCTAACTATGGCTACACCTTC	CASSSKPGGANYGYTF
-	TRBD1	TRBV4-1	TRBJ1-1	TGCGCCAGCAGCTCTAAGGGGACAGAGAACACTGAAGCTTTCTTT	CASSSKGTENTEAFF
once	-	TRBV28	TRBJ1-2	TGTGCCAGCGGGCTGGGGGGCCGGGGCTACACCTTC	CASGLGGRGYTF
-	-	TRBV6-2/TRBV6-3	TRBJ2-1	TGTGCCAGCAGTTACGTCCCGGGACGGTACAATGAGCAGTTCTTC	CASSYVPGRYNEQFF
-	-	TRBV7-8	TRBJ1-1	TGTGCCAGCACCCCCCCGGGAAACACTGAAGCTTTCTTT	CASTPPGNTEAFF
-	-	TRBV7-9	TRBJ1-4	TGTGCCAGCAGCTCTACAGGGAGGCCTAATGAAAAACTGTTTTTT	CASSSTGRPNEKLFF
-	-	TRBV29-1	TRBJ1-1	TGCAGCGTCTCCGGGATGAACACTGAAGCTTTCTTT	CSVSGMNTEAFF
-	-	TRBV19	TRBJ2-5	TGTGCCAGTACCCCGGAGGGGGAGGGGACCCAGTACTTC	CASTPEGEGTQYF
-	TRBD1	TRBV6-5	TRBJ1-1	TGTGCCAGCAGACATGGACAGGGTTTGAACACTGAAGCTTTCTTT	CASRHGQGLNTEAFF
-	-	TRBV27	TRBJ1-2	TGTGCCAGCAGTTTAAACAAAGACTATGGCTACACCTTC	CASSLNKDYGYTF
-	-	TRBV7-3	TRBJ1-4	TGTGCCAGCAGCTTTAGACCGGGGGAAAAACTGTTTTTT	CASSFRPGEKLFF
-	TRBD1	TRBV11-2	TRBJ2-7	TGTGCCAGCAGCCCAGACAGGGGGGGCTACGAGCAGTACTTC	CASSPDRGGYEQYF
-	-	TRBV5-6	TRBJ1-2	TGTGCCAGCAGCTTGGGGAGGCGTTATGGCTACACCTTC	CASSLGRRYGYTF
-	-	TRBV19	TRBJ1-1	TGTGCCAGTACCCTTCTGGGGCAGATGAACACTGAAGCTTTCTTT	CASTLLGQMNTEAFF
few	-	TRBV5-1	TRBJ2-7	TGCGCCAGCAGCCCGTCTGGAAATTCCTACGAGCAGTACTTC	CASSPSGNSYEQYF
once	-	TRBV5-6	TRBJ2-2	TGTGCCAGCAGCTTGGGACAGCTTCGCCTGGGGCTGTTTTTT	CASSLGQLRLGLFF
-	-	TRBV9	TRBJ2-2	TGTGCCAGCACCACCCAGGGGGGACCACTCACCGGGGAGCTGTTTTTT	CASTTQGGPLTGELFF
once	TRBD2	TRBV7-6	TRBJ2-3	TGTGCCAGCAGCCGTGGGGCCTACGCGGGGGGACGCACAGATACGCAGTATTTT	CASSRGAYAGGRTDTQYF
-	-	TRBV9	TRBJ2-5	TGTGCCAGCAGCGCAAGATGGGGGCCGGACCAAGAGACCCAGTACTTC	CASSARWGPDQETQYF
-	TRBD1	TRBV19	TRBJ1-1	TGTGCCAGCCGGCTTGGGACAGCGAACACTGAAGCTTTCTTT	CASRLGTANTEAFF
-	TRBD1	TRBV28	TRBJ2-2	TGTGCCAGCAGTGCCAGTTTGGGGACAGGACACACCGGGGAGCTGTTTTTT	CASSASLGTGHTGELFF
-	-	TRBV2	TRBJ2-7	TGTGCCAGCAGAGAAAGCTACGAGCAGTACTTC	CASRESYEQYF
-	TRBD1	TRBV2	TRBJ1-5	TGTGCCAGCGGGGGGACAGGGGGCGCTGCGTGGAACAATCAGCCCCAGCATTTT	CASGGTGGAAWNNQPQHF
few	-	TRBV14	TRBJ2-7	TGTGCCAGCAGCCAAGGGCAGGGCAGGGGCTACGAGCAGTACTTC	CASSQGQGRGYEQYF
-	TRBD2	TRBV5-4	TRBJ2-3	TGTGCCAGCAGCCCGGCGGGGGGACTCACAGATACGCAGTATTTT	CASSPAGGLTDTQYF
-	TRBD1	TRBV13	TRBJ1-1	TGTGCCAGCAGCTTAAAGGGACAGGGGGCTCCTTACACTGAAGCTTTCTTT	CASSLKGQGAPYTEAFF
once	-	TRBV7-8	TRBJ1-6	TGTGCCAGCAGCCCCCAAACCCCACTTGGCAGGGGCCGTAATTCACCCCTCCACTTT	CASSPQTPLGRGRNSPLHF
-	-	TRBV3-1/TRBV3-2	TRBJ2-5	TGTGCCAGCAGCCGAGGCCGGGGCGGGGTACTCGAGACCCAGTACTTC	CASSRGRGGVLETQYF
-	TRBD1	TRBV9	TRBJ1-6	TGTGCCAGCAGCCCTCGGGACAGGAATTCACCCCTCCACTTT	CASSPRDRNSPLHF
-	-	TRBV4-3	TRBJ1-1	TGCGCCAGCAGCCAAGGCTCGGTTCCAGGGAACACTGAAGCTTTCTTT	CASSQGSVPGNTEAFF
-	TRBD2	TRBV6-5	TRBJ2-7	TGTGCCAGCAGTCAGAGCGGGGAAGTCCACGAGCAGTACTTC	CASSQSGEVHEQYF
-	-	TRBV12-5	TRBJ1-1	TGTGCTAGTGGTTTGGTAGGTGTTGAAGCTTTCTTT	CASGLVGVEAFF
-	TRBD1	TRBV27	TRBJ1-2	TGTGCCAGCAGTGTTAATCCGGGACAGGGGGGCCACTATGGCTACACCTTC	CASSVNPGQGGHYGYTF
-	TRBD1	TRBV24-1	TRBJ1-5	TGTGCCACCAGTGACCCGACAGGGGGCGAAGATCAGCCCCAGCATTTT	CATSDPTGGEDQPQHF
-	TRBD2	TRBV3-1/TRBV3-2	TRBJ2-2	TGTGCCAGCAGCCACAACGATGGGACTATTATCGGGGAGCTGTTTTTT	CASSHNDGTIIGELFF
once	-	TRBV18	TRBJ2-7	TGTGCCAGCTCACCACCACAGGGCGAGCAGTACTTC	CASSPPQGEQYF
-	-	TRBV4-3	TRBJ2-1	TGCGCCAGCAGCCAAGTCGAATGGAACAATGAGCAGTTCTTC	CASSQVEWNNEQFF
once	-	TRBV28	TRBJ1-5	TGTGCCAGCAGTTTGACGGGGGGATTAAGCAATCAGCCCCAGCATTTT	CASSLTGGLSNQPQHF
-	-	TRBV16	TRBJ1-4	TGTGCCAGCAGCCAATCCGGGGTACGGGAAAAACTGTTTTTT	CASSQSGVREKLFF
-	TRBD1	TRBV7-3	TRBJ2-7	TGTGCCAGCAGCTGGGGACAGGGGAGAGAGCAGTACTTC	CASSWGQGREQYF
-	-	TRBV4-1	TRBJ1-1	TGCGCCAGCAGCCATTCATCCACGAACACTGAAGCTTTCTTT	CASSHSSTNTEAFF
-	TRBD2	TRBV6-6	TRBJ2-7	TGTGCCAGCAGCCGGGGACTAGCGGGGCTCTACGAGCAGTACTTC	CASSRGLAGLYEQYF
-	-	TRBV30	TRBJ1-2	TGTGCCTGGAGGGTAGCAGTCAACTATGGCTACACCTTC	CAWRVAVNYGYTF
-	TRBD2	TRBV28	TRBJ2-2	TGTGCCAGCAGTCAGGCGGGGGAGGGCACCGGGGAGCTGTTTTTT	CASSQAGEGTGELFF
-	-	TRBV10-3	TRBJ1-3	TGTGCCAGTTATAAGGCGACTGGAAACACCATATATTTT	CASYKATGNTIYF
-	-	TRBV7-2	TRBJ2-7	TGTGCCAGCAGCTTACCCCCTCAAATGACCTACGAGCAGTACTTC	CASSLPPQMTYEQYF
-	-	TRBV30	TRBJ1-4	TGTGCCTGGAGTGTAAGGGAAAAACTGTTTTTT	CAWSVREKLFF
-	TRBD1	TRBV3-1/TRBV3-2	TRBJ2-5	TGTGCCAGCAGCCAAGTTATAGGACAGGGCGGAACCCAAGAGACCCAGTACTTC	CASSQVIGQGGTQETQYF
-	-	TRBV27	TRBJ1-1	TGTGCCAGCAGTTCCGTTAACACTGAAGCTTTCTTT	CASSSVNTEAFF
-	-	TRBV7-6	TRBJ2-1	TGTGCCAGCAGTCCAAGACAGAGCTCCTACAATGAGCAGTTCTTC	CASSPRQSSYNEQFF
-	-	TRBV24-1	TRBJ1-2	TGTGCCACCAGTGAGGGGGACCGCATCTATGGCTACACCTTC	CATSEGDRIYGYTF
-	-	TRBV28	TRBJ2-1	TGTGCCAGCAGTCTAGGGGGGGGGCGTAGTCAACAGTTCTTC	CASSLGGGRSQQFF
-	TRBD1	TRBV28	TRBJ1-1	TGTGCCACCTCCAGTGGGGGTACAGGGGCTGAAGCTTTCTTT	CATSSGGTGAEAFF